The 11 T cell receptor beta chains presented below share a single source sample, sequenced in a study of vaccination effects on CD4 cells after COVID-19. Isolation of CD4+ T cells took place after approximately 10 days of culture. Generated by immunoSEQ multiplex PCR, the TCRdb table keeps only in-frame clones and is missing some. The table records about 76,000 clones, roughly four fifths of them present only once. Their target antigens are unknown. Sequences were derived from CD4+ T cells from PBMCs cultured without peptide, sampled before COVID-19 vaccination. Receptor source: a human donor who received a COVID-19 vaccine.

This clone was observed a single time. The chain links TRBV24-1 to TRBJ2-1, with 8 bases lining up with TRBD1. Germline lookup yields CDR1 KGHDR and CDR2 SFDVKD. This CDR3 has 17 residues. Unmatched junction bases numbered 8, after V lost 3 bases and J lost 2 bases. The CDR3 DNA sequence: TGTGCCACCAGTGATATCACCGGGACAGGAGCCTACAATGAGCAGTTCTTC. Amino acids: CATSDITGTGAYNEQFF.

The chain has TRBV6-5 and TRBJ1-1; D is possibly TRBD1 (6 bases). The CDR3 spans 15 residues. V was trimmed by 6 bases and J by 1 base, leaving 15 bases between them. Germline V lookup: CDR1 MNHEY, CDR2 SVGAGI. The CDR3 loop is CASRGQSGGNTEAFF. For the CDR3, the DNA is TGTGCCAGCAGGGGACAAAGCGGAGGGAACACTGAAGCTTTCTTT.

This clone was counted only a few times. The chain uses TRBV7-2 and TRBJ1-6; D perhaps matches TRBD1 (5 bases). Trimming stripped 6 bases from V and 0 bases from J, with 12 bases between. The CDR3 is made up of 16 amino acids. Germline CDR1 is SGHTA and CDR2 is FQGNSA. The CDR3 protein is CASREGRSSYNSPLHF. In DNA, the CDR3 is TGTGCCAGCAGGGAGGGGAGGAGCTCCTATAATTCACCCCTCCACTTT.

The J gene is TRBJ2-5, the V gene TRBV7-3, with TRBD1 matching 10 bases. V lost 5 bases, J lost 4 bases, and 4 bases stayed unmatched. The germline CDR1 and CDR2 sequences are SGHTA and FQGTGA. The CDR3 is made up of 14 amino acids. The CDR3 region has the DNA TGTGCCAGCAGCCCGACAGGGGGCAGAGAGACCCAGTACTTC. It yields the protein CASSPTGGRETQYF.

The V gene is TRBV6-5, the J gene TRBJ1-6; D unclear. The CDR3 spans 14 residues. Germline-derived CDR1 and CDR2 are MNHEY and SVGAGI. V was shortened by 7 bases and J by 10 bases, with 17 bases between the two germline ends. CDR3 coding DNA: TGTGCCAGCACCAGGCTTCAGGAAACATCACCCCTCCACTTT. Translating it yields CASTRLQETSPLHF.

This clone appeared a few times. This sequence joins TRBV6-6 and TRBJ2-4; weak D call: TRBD2 (7 bases). This CDR3 spans 13 amino acids. The germline V gene encodes CDR1 MNHNY and CDR2 SVGAGI (reference sequence). V lost 9 bases and J lost 8, with 17 bases in between. CDR3 DNA: TGTGCCAGTTGGAGGGGGGGAGGGGACATTCAGTACTTC. Its protein product is CASWRGGGDIQYF.

CDR3 in DNA: TGTGCCAGCTCGGTTTCTAGCGGAGAAGGGCTGGGGCAGTACGTC. As protein: CASSVSSGEGLGQYV. The chain is built from TRBV18 and TRBJ2-7; TRBD2 agrees at 7 bases. From germline, CDR1 is KGHSH and CDR2 LQKENI. CDR3 length: 15 amino acids. With 6 bases clipped from V and 9 bases from J, the junction kept 17 bases outside the gene matches.

The chain has TRBV2 and TRBJ1-1, with D perhaps matching TRBD1 (5 bases). This CDR3 comprises 14 residues. Per the germline V gene, CDR1 is SNHLY and CDR2 is FYNNEI. Trimming took 7 bases from V and 5 from J, leaving 17 bases between them. This CDR3 reads CASKRAGKGTEAFF. CDR3 DNA sequence: TGTGCCAGCAAGCGGGCAGGGAAGGGAACTGAAGCTTTCTTT.

The chain employs TRBV5-4 and TRBJ1-1, with D possibly matching TRBD1 (6 bases). V lost 3 bases and J 3 bases, leaving 12 bases between the germline ends. The V gene's germline CDR1 is SGHNT and CDR2 YYREEE (reference sequence). The CDR3 spans 14 residues. In DNA form, the CDR3 reads TGTGCCAGCAGCTCAACAGGGAGAGACACTGAAGCTTTCTTT. Translation gives CASSSTGRDTEAFF.

The chain has TRBV5-1 and TRBJ1-2; possibly TRBD1 for D (5 bases). The CDR3 length is 18 residues. The germline V gene has CDR1 SGHRS and CDR2 YFSETQ. Trimming pared 3 bases from V and 1 base from J, leaving 22 bases between. CDR3 residues: CASSSRGGRASNNYGYTF. CDR3 bases: TGCGCCAGCAGCTCCCGGGGAGGCAGGGCCTCTAATAACTATGGCTACACCTTC.

The V call is TRBV19, the J call TRBJ2-4, with D possibly TRBD2 on 6 matching bases. Trimming removed 5 bases at V and 1 base at J, with 18 bases between. Per the germline V gene, CDR1 is LNHDA and CDR2 is SQIVND (reference sequence). This CDR3 is built from 17 residues. As DNA, the CDR3 is TGTGCCAGTAGTGACCGGGACTTCGTTGTGGCCAAAAACATTCAGTACTTC. Protein: CASSDRDFVVAKNIQYF. The whole variable domain, filled in from reference TRBV19 and TRBJ2-4, reads DGGITQSPKYLFRKEGQNVTLSCEQNLNHDAMYWYRQDPGQGLRLIYYSQIVNDFQKGDIAEGYSVSREKKESFPLTVTSAQKNPTAFYLCASSDRDFVVAKNIQYFGAGTRLSVL.